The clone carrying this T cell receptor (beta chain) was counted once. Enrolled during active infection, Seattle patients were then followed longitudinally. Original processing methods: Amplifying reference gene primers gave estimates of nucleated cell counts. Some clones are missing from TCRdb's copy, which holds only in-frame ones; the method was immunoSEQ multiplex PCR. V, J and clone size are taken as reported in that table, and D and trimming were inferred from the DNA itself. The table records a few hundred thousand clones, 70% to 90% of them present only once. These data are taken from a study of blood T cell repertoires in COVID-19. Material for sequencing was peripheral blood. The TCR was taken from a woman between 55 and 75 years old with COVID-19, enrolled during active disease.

CDR3 loop: CSVGGGSYEQYF. CDR3 bases: TGCAGCGTTGGAGGAGGATCCTACGAGCAGTACTTC. The V call is TRBV29-1, the J call TRBJ2-7; TRBD2 is a possible D gene (5 bases). Germline V gene lookup returns CDR1 SQVTM and CDR2 ANQGSEA. The CDR3 sequence is 12 residues long. V was pared by 4 bases and J by 1 base, with 8 bases between.